Listed below are T cell receptor beta chains from one sample, sequenced in a study of regulatory T cells in long-lasting Graves disease. TCRdb redid the calling of the multiplex PCR reads with MiXCR, one entry per CDR3 protein. The repertoire holds some 370,000 distinct CDR3 sequences, with less than 25% as singletons. The sequencing used peripheral blood mononuclear cells (PBMCs), collected when the disease was refractory, from a patient treated with antithyroid drugs. Receptor source: a female donor with Graves disease. Both conserved end residues are part of each CDR3. A D gene is named only where the DNA matches it firmly. Clone size is not always given. Where it is, it says once, few, many or a class for expanded clones.

j_call: TRBJ2-2
v_call: TRBV27
d_call: TRBD2
clone_size: .
cdr3_nt: TGTGCCAGCAGTTCACTAGCGGGATTGAAGCTGTTTTTT
cdr3_aa: CASSSLAGLKLFF

j_call: TRBJ2-5
v_call: TRBV10-3
d_call: TRBD2
clone_size: many
cdr3_nt: TGTGCCATCAGTGGATTGGGGCCTAGCGGGACGGAGTCCCCCCAAGAGACCCAGTACTTC
cdr3_aa: CAISGLGPSGTESPQETQYF

j_call: TRBJ1-1
v_call: TRBV3-1
d_call: .
clone_size: .
cdr3_nt: TGTGCCAGCAGCCAAGAAGCTGTTTTGAACACTGAAGCTTTCTTT
cdr3_aa: CASSQEAVLNTEAFF

j_call: TRBJ2-5
v_call: TRBV25-1
d_call: TRBD2
clone_size: many
cdr3_nt: TGTGCCAGCAGTGAAGGGACTAGCGGGAGTTGGCAAGAGACCCAGTACTTC
cdr3_aa: CASSEGTSGSWQETQYF

j_call: TRBJ1-1
v_call: TRBV20-1
d_call: .
clone_size: few
cdr3_nt: TGCAGTGCTGATCAGGCCCCGATGGGCACTGAAGCTTTCTTT
cdr3_aa: CSADQAPMGTEAFF

j_call: TRBJ2-7
v_call: TRBV10-3
d_call: .
clone_size: .
cdr3_nt: TGTGCCATCAGTGACCATAAAGGGGGGCAGTACTTC
cdr3_aa: CAISDHKGGQYF

j_call: TRBJ2-5
v_call: TRBV6-1
d_call: TRBD1
clone_size: many
cdr3_nt: TGTGCCAGCAGCTTGACAGGGGGCCTTTTAGAGACCCAGTACTTC
cdr3_aa: CASSLTGGLLETQYF

j_call: TRBJ2-1
v_call: TRBV6-2/TRBV6-3
d_call: .
clone_size: .
cdr3_nt: TGTGCCAGCAGTTCACACCGGGTCTCACAACTTTACAATGAGCAGTTCTTC
cdr3_aa: CASSSHRVSQLYNEQFF

j_call: TRBJ2-7
v_call: TRBV4-1
d_call: .
clone_size: .
cdr3_nt: TGCGCCAGCAGCCCAGGAGTAGAGTCTGGCGAGCAGTACTTC
cdr3_aa: CASSPGVESGEQYF

j_call: TRBJ2-6
v_call: TRBV20-1
d_call: .
clone_size: once
cdr3_nt: TGCAGTGCTAGAGTGCCGAATACAGGGGCCAACGTCCTGACTTTC
cdr3_aa: CSARVPNTGANVLTF

j_call: TRBJ2-7
v_call: TRBV12-3/TRBV12-4
d_call: TRBD2
clone_size: many
cdr3_nt: TGTGCCAGCAGTTTTGGGGGAGGGCATTTGTCTTACGAGCAGTACTTC
cdr3_aa: CASSFGGGHLSYEQYF

j_call: TRBJ2-7
v_call: TRBV7-2
d_call: .
clone_size: many
cdr3_nt: TGTGCCAGCAGCTTTGGCCCAGTGGGTGATTCCTACGAGCAGTACTTC
cdr3_aa: CASSFGPVGDSYEQYF

j_call: TRBJ2-7
v_call: TRBV29-1
d_call: .
clone_size: .
cdr3_nt: TGCAGCGTACGACGGACTGCTCCCTACGAGCAGTACTTC
cdr3_aa: CSVRRTAPYEQYF

j_call: TRBJ1-5
v_call: TRBV19
d_call: .
clone_size: .
cdr3_nt: TGTGCCAGTAGTGACCGGGGAATAGTGGGTCAGCCCCAGCATTTT
cdr3_aa: CASSDRGIVGQPQHF

j_call: TRBJ1-1
v_call: TRBV6-1
d_call: .
clone_size: many
cdr3_nt: TGTGCCAGCAGTGAAATTTGGGTGTCCACTGAAGCTTTCTTT
cdr3_aa: CASSEIWVSTEAFF

j_call: TRBJ2-5
v_call: TRBV20-1
d_call: .
clone_size: few
cdr3_nt: TGCAGTGCTAGAGACACATGGGATTCTAGGCCCGTGTCTCGCCAAGAGACCCAGTACTTC
cdr3_aa: CSARDTWDSRPVSRQETQYF

j_call: TRBJ2-7
v_call: TRBV19
d_call: TRBD2
clone_size: .
cdr3_nt: TGTGCCAGTAGTACAACTAGCGGGAGGGCTGGAGAGCAGTACTTC
cdr3_aa: CASSTTSGRAGEQYF

j_call: TRBJ2-2
v_call: TRBV12-3/TRBV12-4
d_call: .
clone_size: many
cdr3_nt: TGTGCCAGCAGTTTACCGAACACCGGGGAGCTGTTTTTT
cdr3_aa: CASSLPNTGELFF

j_call: TRBJ1-4
v_call: TRBV2
d_call: .
clone_size: many
cdr3_nt: TGTGCCAGCAGTCCCCGTCAGACCGAAAAACTGTTTTTT
cdr3_aa: CASSPRQTEKLFF

j_call: TRBJ2-2
v_call: TRBV7-2
d_call: .
clone_size: .
cdr3_nt: TGTGCCAGCAGCTTAGGTGGTAGCAGGGAGCTGTTTTTT
cdr3_aa: CASSLGGSRELFF

j_call: TRBJ2-5
v_call: TRBV20-1
d_call: TRBD2
clone_size: .
cdr3_nt: TGCAGTGCCCGGGGAGGGACTAGCGGGACCGGGGAGACCCAGTACTTC
cdr3_aa: CSARGGTSGTGETQYF

j_call: TRBJ2-2
v_call: TRBV7-2
d_call: TRBD2
clone_size: many
cdr3_nt: TGTGCCAGCAGCTTTCCTAGCGGGAGGGTTCTCGGGGAGCTGTTTTTT
cdr3_aa: CASSFPSGRVLGELFF

j_call: TRBJ2-5
v_call: TRBV3-1
d_call: .
clone_size: many
cdr3_nt: TGTGCCAGCAGTCGGCTAGCTGGGCAAGAGACCCAGTACTTC
cdr3_aa: CASSRLAGQETQYF

j_call: TRBJ1-6
v_call: TRBV28
d_call: .
clone_size: many
cdr3_nt: TGTGCCAGCACGGGGCAGGGTGACTCACCCCTCCACTTT
cdr3_aa: CASTGQGDSPLHF

j_call: TRBJ2-1
v_call: TRBV7-9
d_call: TRBD1
clone_size: .
cdr3_nt: TGTGCCAGCAGCAAAGGACAGGGGAGGGGCAATGAGCAGTTCTTC
cdr3_aa: CASSKGQGRGNEQFF

j_call: TRBJ1-2
v_call: TRBV29-1
d_call: .
clone_size: .
cdr3_nt: TGCAGCGTTGAAGATCGGGGGAGCGACTATGGCTACACCTTC
cdr3_aa: CSVEDRGSDYGYTF

j_call: TRBJ2-7
v_call: TRBV7-2
d_call: TRBD2
clone_size: few
cdr3_nt: TGTGCCAGCAGCTTAGGCGGGGGGGGCTTGATCGAGCAGTACTTC
cdr3_aa: CASSLGGGGLIEQYF

j_call: TRBJ1-5
v_call: TRBV12-3/TRBV12-4
d_call: .
clone_size: .
cdr3_nt: TGTGCCAGCAGTTTTGGAGGGCATCAGCCCCAGCATTTT
cdr3_aa: CASSFGGHQPQHF

j_call: TRBJ2-5
v_call: TRBV4-3
d_call: .
clone_size: .
cdr3_nt: TGCGCCAGCAGCCAAGAGTACGTACCGCAAGAGACCCAGTACTTC
cdr3_aa: CASSQEYVPQETQYF

j_call: TRBJ2-1
v_call: TRBV11-1
d_call: .
clone_size: once
cdr3_nt: TGTGCCAGCAGCGGGGGCCAGAGTTACGAGCAGTTCTTC
cdr3_aa: CASSGGQSYEQFF

j_call: TRBJ1-5
v_call: TRBV27
d_call: .
clone_size: few
cdr3_nt: TGTGCCAGCAGTCTTACAGGGCTCGTCCAGCCCCAGCATTTT
cdr3_aa: CASSLTGLVQPQHF

j_call: TRBJ1-6
v_call: TRBV20-1
d_call: .
clone_size: few
cdr3_nt: TGCAGTGCTCTACCAAACAGGGCTTCACCCCTCCACTTT
cdr3_aa: CSALPNRASPLHF

j_call: TRBJ2-7
v_call: TRBV27
d_call: TRBD2
clone_size: few
cdr3_nt: TGTGCCAGCAGTCCCACGGGGGGGGGCGGCTACGAGCAGTACTTC
cdr3_aa: CASSPTGGGGYEQYF

j_call: TRBJ2-7
v_call: TRBV30
d_call: TRBD2
clone_size: many
cdr3_nt: TGTGCCTGGAGGGGAGGAGCGGGAGGCCTCCTCGGGGAGCAGTACTTC
cdr3_aa: CAWRGGAGGLLGEQYF

j_call: TRBJ1-1
v_call: TRBV7-2
d_call: .
clone_size: many
cdr3_nt: TGTGCCAGCAGCTTAGCGCTGGGGCCCTCTGAAGCTTTCTTT
cdr3_aa: CASSLALGPSEAFF

j_call: TRBJ1-2
v_call: TRBV28
d_call: .
clone_size: .
cdr3_nt: TGTGCCAGCAGACCGCTCGGACGTAACTATGGCTACACCTTC
cdr3_aa: CASRPLGRNYGYTF

j_call: TRBJ2-7
v_call: TRBV2
d_call: TRBD2
clone_size: .
cdr3_nt: TGTGCCAGCAGCCGACTAGCGGGAGGGCCCTGGGCCGAGCAGTACTTC
cdr3_aa: CASSRLAGGPWAEQYF

j_call: TRBJ2-7
v_call: TRBV5-1
d_call: .
clone_size: few
cdr3_nt: TGCGCCAGCAGCTCATCTAGCCTGCCCTACGAGCAGTACTTC
cdr3_aa: CASSSSSLPYEQYF